Listed here are 7 T cell receptor beta chains from one sample, sequenced in a study of T-cell memory formation after mild COVID-19 (dated by TCRdb to 2020 to 2023). The library came from 5' RACE. Reads for this sample came from an Illumina NovaSeq 6000. TCRdb trimmed the raw reads at Q25, called clones with MiXCR and kept productive beta chains. Entries are consolidated by CDR3 protein sequence, retaining the most common genes and DNA. Present in this sample are tens of thousands of distinct CDR3 sequences, 7% to 8% of which were seen just once. Approximately 29% of the sample is in the top ten clones. Sequenced sample: PBMCs or a T cell subset sorted from them (not recorded which). These receptors originate from a man younger than 35 who had mild COVID-19 (a few samples of this study predate the infection). The sample titles of this study are shuffled in the database, so cell type and time point are left out; the donor was told from shared clones.

The chain has TRBV20-1 and TRBJ2-5, with D tentatively TRBD2 (7 bases). Germline V CDR1 and CDR2: DFQATT, SNEGSKA (reference sequence). The CDR3 is 13 amino acids. V was pared by 6 bases and J by 5 bases, with 16 bases between. The CDR3: CSAGRGARETQYF. The CDR3 region has the DNA TGCAGTGCCGGACGGGGGGCGCGGGAGACCCAGTACTTC.

The chain is built from TRBV9 and TRBJ1-2; 8 positions match TRBD1. Germline CDR1 is SGDLS and CDR2 is YYNGEE. This CDR3 is 13 amino acids long. J gave up 8 bases and V 3 bases, and 6 bases lay outside the gene matches. CDR3 in amino acids: CASSAWTGRGYTF. CDR3 nucleotide sequence: TGTGCCAGCAGCGCTTGGACAGGGAGAGGCTACACCTTC.

The rearrangement links TRBV9 to TRBJ1-1; maybe TRBD1 (6 bases). V gave up 4 bases and J gave up 6 bases, with 13 bases separating them. The CDR3 has 13 amino acids. Germline V gene data show CDR1 as SGDLS and CDR2 as YYNGEE. CDR3 region: CASSKGGGPEAFF. The CDR3 bases are TGTGCCAGCAGCAAAGGGGGGGGCCCTGAAGCTTTCTTT.

The table lists this clonotype with many counts. This chain links TRBV7-3 with TRBJ2-3; tentative D call: TRBD2 (7 bases). CDR3 length: 14 residues. V shed 3 bases and J shed 2 bases, with 9 bases lying between them. Germline V CDR1 and CDR2: SGHTA, FQGTGA. The CDR3 nucleotides read TGTGCCAGCAGCTTCGGGGGGCCCACAGATACGCAGTATTTT. Translating it yields CASSFGGPTDTQYF.

This clonotype was seen many times. The V call is TRBV25-1, the J call TRBJ2-5; D possibly matches TRBD1 or TRBD2 (5 bases each). This CDR3 has 16 residues. Germline lookup yields CDR1 MGHDK and CDR2 SYGVNS. V lost 1 base, J lost 4 bases, and 16 bases lay in between. DNA of the CDR3: TGTGCCAGCAGTGAATTGGCAGGGTACGAGGGAGAGACCCAGTACTTC. This sequence encodes CASSELAGYEGETQYF.

At least ten counts were recorded for this clonotype. The CDR3 loop is CSARESRTDTQYF. CDR3 coding DNA: TGCAGTGCTAGAGAGTCGCGGACAGATACGCAGTATTTT. The chain links TRBV20-1 to TRBJ2-3; D is undetermined. The V end lost 0 bases, the J end lost 3 bases, and 7 bases lay between the germline ends. CDR1 is DFQATT and CDR2 is SNEGSKA in the germline V gene (reference sequence). This CDR3 has 13 residues.

The V gene is TRBV2, the J gene TRBJ2-7; 7 nucleotides line up with TRBD1. With V trimmed by 4 bases and J by 4 bases, 7 bases remained unmatched. Per the germline V gene, CDR1 is SNHLY and CDR2 is FYNNEI. This CDR3 contains 14 residues. The CDR3, as DNA: TGTGCCAGCAGTGTATCCGGACAGGCTTACGAGCAGTACTTC. It translates to CASSVSGQAYEQYF. Supplemented by reference TRBV2 and TRBJ2-7, the full variable domain reads EPEVTQTPSHQVTQMGQEVILRCVPISNHLYFYWYRQILGQKVEFLVSFYNNEISEKSEIFDDQFSVERPDGSNFTLKIRSTKLEDSAMYFCASSVSGQAYEQYFGPGTRLTVT.